This T cell receptor (beta chain) derives from a study of blood T cell repertoires in COVID-19. Original processing notes: Amplification with reference gene primers provided the estimates of nucleated cell counts. Sequencing used immunoSEQ multiplex PCR; TCRdb keeps in-frame clones, though not all of them. The D gene and trimming were derived from the DNA, and the V and J assignments and clone size from that table. Of roughly 280,000 clones listed, 89% were seen once; the top ten hold 2.2%. The CDR3 is made up of 16 amino acids. CDR1 SGHRS and CDR2 YFSETQ come from the germline V gene. Losses at the gene ends were 0 bases for V and 5 bases for J; bases not matched to a gene: 8.

Specimen: peripheral blood. The source is a man between 45 and 60 years old with acute or convalescent COVID-19. V usage is TRBV5-1 and J usage is TRBJ1-1, with TRBD1 matching over 9 bases. This CDR3 is CASSLARTGEGTEAFF. As DNA, the CDR3 is TGCGCCAGCAGCTTGGCTCGGACAGGGGAAGGGACTGAAGCTTTCTTT.